These 19 T cell receptor beta chains were sequenced from one sample in a study of CD4 and CD8 cells across lung adenocarcinoma regions. TCRdb fed the PCR reads into MiXCR, producing one record per CDR3 protein. The sample has 5,200 or so distinct CDR3 sequences; under 55% are singletons. The sample was CD8+ T cells from the margin of a lung tumor. These receptors were obtained from a male donor with lung adenocarcinoma. The CD4 and CD8 labels of this study may be unreliable.

The rearrangement joins TRBV11-3 to TRBJ2-1; maybe TRBD2 (5 bases). CDR1 and CDR2 (germline): SGHNT, YENEEA. CDR3 length: 14 amino acids. The ends were cut back, 5 bases at V and 4 bases at J, with 12 bases in the middle. The DNA of the CDR3 is TGTGCCAGCAGCCCCTCCACGGGGTACAATGAGCAGTTCTTC. Residues: CASSPSTGYNEQFF. Combining the CDR3 with reference TRBV11-3 and TRBJ2-1 gives the whole variable domain EAGVVQSPRYKIIEKKQPVAFWCNPISGHNTLYWYLQNLGQGPELLIRYENEEAVDDSQLPKDRFSAERLKGVDSTLKIQPAELGDSAVYLCASSPSTGYNEQFFGPGTRLTVL.

The DNA for the CDR3 is TGTGCCAGCAGCTTAATGGGGGGGGGCGGGAGGGCCGGTGGTGTCCAAGAGACCCAGTTCTTC. Amino acids: CASSLMGGGGRAGGVQETQFF. V gene TRBV7-3 combines with J gene TRBJ2-1; 9 nucleotides line up with TRBD2. Germline CDR1 is SGHTA and CDR2 is FQGTGA. Losses at the gene ends were 1 base for V and 13 bases for J; bases not matched to a gene: 29. CDR3 length equals 21 residues.

V and J are TRBV10-3 and TRBJ2-1, with D possibly being TRBD1 (6 bases). This CDR3 has 14 residues. Trimming shortened V by 6 bases and J by 7 bases, and 16 bases separated the two germline ends. Germline V CDR1 and CDR2: ENHRY, SYGVKD. CDR3 sequence reads: CAIRGAVATNEQFF. The CDR3 DNA sequence: TGTGCCATCAGGGGGGCGGTCGCAACAAATGAGCAGTTCTTC.

Remarks on this clonotype: A read error may be the cause here, since a much bigger clone is one base away. This sequence joins TRBV6-1 and TRBJ1-5; 7 bases agree with TRBD1. CDR3 length equals 15 residues. After removal of 6 bases from V and 6 bases from J, the junction contained 11 bases not matched to a gene. CDR1 and CDR2 from the germline V gene are MNHNS and SASEGT. The CDR3 DNA reads as TGTGCCAGCAGGGCGGACAGGATTAGGAGTCAGCCCCAGCATTTT. Residues: CASRADRIRSQPQHF.

This clonotype has only a few counts. The V call is TRBV30, the J call TRBJ2-3; D is unclear. The CDR3 has 13 residues. The V end was cut by 5 bases, the J end by 2 bases, with 11 bases between. CDR1 is GTSNPN and CDR2 is SVGIG in the germline V gene (reference sequence). The CDR3 reads CAWADGHTDTQYF. The CDR3 region has the DNA TGTGCCTGGGCGGACGGCCACACAGATACGCAGTATTTT.

This clonotype was observed many times. This chain connects TRBV9 to TRBJ2-1; D may be TRBD2 (6 bases). The V gene lost 0 bases and the J gene lost 4 bases, with 11 bases spanning the gap. In germline, CDR1 is SGDLS, CDR2 YYNGEE. CDR3 length: 15 residues. The CDR3, as DNA: TGTGCCAGCAGCGTAGCTTTTGGAGGGTACAATGAGCAGTTCTTC. Its protein is CASSVAFGGYNEQFF.

This chain connects TRBV15 to TRBJ2-1, with D uncertain. With 8 bases removed from V and 10 bases from J, the gap between germline ends came to 18 bases. Germline loops: CDR1 LNHNV, CDR2 YYDKDF (reference sequence). CDR3 size: 13 residues. The CDR3 reads CATGSAHSYEQFF. For the CDR3, the DNA is TGTGCCACCGGTTCCGCACACTCCTACGAGCAGTTCTTC. Full variable domain (outside the CDR3, taken from reference TRBV15 and TRBJ2-1): DAMVIQNPRYQVTQFGKPVTLSCSQTLNHNVMYWYQQKSSQAPKLLFHYYDKDFNNEADTPDNFQSRRPNTSFCFLDIRSPGLGDTAMYLCATGSAHSYEQFFGPGTRLTVL.

Note on this clonotype: This is likely a read error, given that the CDR3 carries no conserved phenylalanine or tryptophan at its end. No DNA is shown, since the ends of the CDR3 on it are uncertain; the CDR3 is the one TCRdb lists. The chain recombines TRBV18 with TRBJ2-5. The CDR3 totals 11 residues, both ends included. Per germline, CDR1 KGHSH and CDR2 LQKENI. This CDR3 reads CVFRRDGVSPC.

This chain uses TRBV6-1 with TRBJ2-3; weak D call: TRBD2 (5 bases). This CDR3 is 15 amino acids long. With 7 bases removed from V and 4 bases from J, the gap between germline ends came to 18 bases. Germline assignment: CDR1 MNHNS and CDR2 SASEGT. The CDR3 here is CASTTTGSGADTQYF. CDR3 sequence (DNA): TGTGCCAGCACAACCACGGGGTCCGGGGCAGATACGCAGTATTTT.

This sequence joins TRBV11-2 and TRBJ2-5; the match to TRBD2 covers 7 bases. Gene TRBJ2-7 matches the end of the DNA better, so the J call may be wrong. Germline CDR1 and CDR2: SGHAT and FQNNGV. The CDR3 spans 13 residues. Here the CDR3 DNA reads TGTGCCAGCAGCTTAGATCGGGGGGACGAGCAGTACTTC. Protein product: CASSLDRGDEQYF.

This clonotype has only a few counts. The chain joins TRBV20-1 to TRBJ2-1; tentatively, D is TRBD2 (5 bases). There are 17 residues in the CDR3. From germline, CDR1 is DFQATT and CDR2 SNEGSKA (reference sequence). V was pared by 3 bases and J by 13 bases, with 31 bases between. Written as DNA, the CDR3 is TGCAGTGCTAGCCGTCTGAACGCGGACTTAGCCAAAAACATTCAGTTCTTC. Its protein product is CSASRLNADLAKNIQFF.

The rearrangement uses TRBV9 and TRBJ2-1, with unresolved D. With the DNA end fitting TRBJ2-5 better, the J assignment may be wrong. Germline assignment: CDR1 SGDLS and CDR2 YYNGEE. This CDR3 comprises 17 residues. DNA for the CDR3: TGTGCCAGCAGCGTAGAAGGCGCCATTTCGTACCAAGAGACCCAGTACTTC. It specifies CASSVEGAISYQETQYF.

This clonotype was counted many times. The chain is built from TRBV6-1 and TRBJ2-1; D is ambiguous. The end of the DNA aligns better with TRBJ2-7, so the J call may be wrong. This CDR3 spans 14 amino acids. Germline V gene data show CDR1 as MNHNS and CDR2 as SASEGT. DNA of the CDR3: TGTGCCAGCAGTGAAGTTGGAGAAGTGGGCGAGCAGTACTTC. Its translation: CASSEVGEVGEQYF.

The chain carries TRBV6-1 and TRBJ2-5; 13 bases agree with TRBD2. The CDR3 extends over 21 amino acids. Germline V lookup: CDR1 MNHNS, CDR2 SASEGT. J gave up 0 bases and V 3 bases, and 16 bases lay outside the gene matches. CDR3 coding DNA: TGTGCCAGCAGTGACCCGGGACTAGCGGGGAGGGTGCGACAGTACCAAGAGACCCAGTACTTC. It encodes CASSDPGLAGRVRQYQETQYF.

This clonotype has only a few counts. The CDR3 does not close with the conserved phenylalanine or tryptophan, likely indicating a read error. No DNA is shown, since the ends of the CDR3 on it are uncertain; the CDR3 is the one TCRdb lists. The genes are TRBV30 and TRBJ2-3; the table's D call, TRBD2, was not checked against the DNA. The germline V gene has CDR1 GTSNPN and CDR2 SVGIG (reference sequence). Ends included, the CDR3 has 19 residues. Here the CDR3 reads CAVSQGSLSYCFLAAMPSP.

This clonotype qualifies as medium-sized. The rearrangement joins TRBV6-1 to TRBJ2-7, with 15 positions matching TRBD2. After removal of 6 bases from V and 4 bases from J, the junction contained 10 bases not matched to a gene. There are 17 residues in the CDR3. CDR1 is MNHNS, CDR2 SASEGT, per germline. Here the CDR3 DNA reads TGTGCCAGCAGCAGGACTAGCGGGGGGGCGCTTGGGTACGAGCAGTACTTC. Encoded protein: CASSRTSGGALGYEQYF.

The chain uses TRBV5-1 and TRBJ1-1, with D hard to call. Germline V gives CDR1 SGHRS, CDR2 YFSETQ. The CDR3 is 14 residues long. The germline V and J ends were trimmed by 0 bases and 4 bases, with 10 bases remaining between them. In DNA form, the CDR3 reads TGCGCCAGCAGCTTGGGCCAGAGAGGCACTGAAGCTTTCTTT. Amino acids: CASSLGQRGTEAFF. Filled out from reference TRBV5-1 and TRBJ1-1, the complete variable domain reads KAGVTQTPRYLIKTRGQQVTLSCSPISGHRSVSWYQQTPGQGLQFLFEYFSETQRNKGNFPGRFSGRQFSNSRSEMNVSTLELGDSALYLCASSLGQRGTEAFFGQGTRLTVV.

The rearrangement uses TRBV6-1 and TRBJ1-2; D might be TRBD1 (6 bases). Germline CDR1 reads MNHNS; CDR2 reads SASEGT. This CDR3 comprises 12 residues. V lost 3 bases, J lost 7 bases, and 9 bases lay in between. As DNA, the CDR3 is TGTGCCAGCAGTGAGAACAGGGTTGGCTACACCTTC. It encodes CASSENRVGYTF.

The chain combines TRBV11-2 with TRBJ2-2; D uncertain. Trimming shortened V by 5 bases and J by 7 bases, and 14 bases separated the two germline ends. Germline CDR1 SGHAT, CDR2 FQNNGV. This CDR3 is built from 14 residues. The CDR3 sequence is CASSPRRAIGELFF. CDR3 in DNA: TGTGCCAGCAGCCCGCGACGGGCGATCGGGGAGCTGTTTTTT.